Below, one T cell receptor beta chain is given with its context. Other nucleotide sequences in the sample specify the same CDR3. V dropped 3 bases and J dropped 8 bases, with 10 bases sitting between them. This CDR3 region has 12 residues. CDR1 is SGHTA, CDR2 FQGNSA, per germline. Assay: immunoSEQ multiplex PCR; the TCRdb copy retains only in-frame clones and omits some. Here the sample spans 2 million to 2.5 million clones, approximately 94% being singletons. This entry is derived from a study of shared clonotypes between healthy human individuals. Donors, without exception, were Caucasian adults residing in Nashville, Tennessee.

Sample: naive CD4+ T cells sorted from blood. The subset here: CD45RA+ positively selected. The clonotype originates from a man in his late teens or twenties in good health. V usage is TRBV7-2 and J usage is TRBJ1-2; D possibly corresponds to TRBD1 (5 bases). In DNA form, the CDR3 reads TGTGCCAGCAGCTTGATGAGGGACGGCTACACCTTC. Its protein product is CASSLMRDGYTF. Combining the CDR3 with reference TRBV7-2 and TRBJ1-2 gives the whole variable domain GAGVSQSPSNKVTEKGKDVELRCDPISGHTALYWYRQSLGQGLEFLIYFQGNSAPDKSGLPSDRFSAERTGGSVSTLTIQRTQQEDSAVYLCASSLMRDGYTFGSGTRLTVV.